Below, one T cell receptor (beta chain) is given with its context. These data belong to a study of T-cell reconstitution after alpha-beta-depleted transplantation in children. There are 12 residues in the CDR3. Germline V gives CDR1 DFQATT, CDR2 SNEGSKA (reference sequence). V lost 0 bases and J lost 8, with 10 bases in between. TCRbeta library preparation incorporated unique molecular identifiers. TCRdb recomputed calls from the PCR reads with MiXCR, one row per CDR3 protein. The sample holds about 610,000 distinct CDR3 sequences, 8% to 11% seen once. V gene TRBV20-1 combines with J gene TRBJ1-1; D not certain. The receptor comes from a human donor who donated a stem cell graft to a child with acute myeloid leukemia. The material sequenced was PBMCs from the stem cell graft donor, taken from the stem cell graft. CDR3 sequence reads: CSAREPPREAFF. In DNA form, the CDR3 reads TGCAGTGCTAGAGAGCCACCTAGAGAAGCTTTCTTT.